This TCR beta chain was sequenced in a study of cytomegalovirus exposure and HLA in healthy donors. Findings and limits, study-wide: Association of a missense DCLRE1C variant with TCR beta V- and J-gene trimming was reported in a later analysis. Researchers counted around 160 TCR beta chains as cytomegalovirus-associated.

Germline V gives CDR1 LNHNV, CDR2 YYDKDF (reference sequence). Trimming stripped 0 bases from V and 3 bases from J, with 13 bases between. This CDR3 is 16 amino acids long. As concerns this clone: What it binds is unknown.

With 60 Vbeta and 13 Jbeta primers, the PCR was carried out. Repertoires were generated with immunoSEQ multiplex PCR, while TCRdb's copy carries only in-frame clones and drops some. This sample has some 130,000 clones; roughly 82% occur once, and the top ten carry around 10%. This receptor was obtained from a male donor in good health and CMV-seropositive. J is TRBJ2-3 and V is TRBV15; D possibly corresponds to TRBD2 (5 bases). What was sequenced was PBMCs. The CDR3 is CATSRDHIGVTDTQYF. CDR3 bases: TGTGCCACCAGCAGAGATCACATCGGGGTAACAGATACGCAGTATTTT.